Shown below are 17 T cell receptor beta chains from a single sample sequenced in a study of T cell responses to AZD1222 COVID-19 vaccine. TCRdb keeps only in-frame clones here, not all; method: immunoSEQ multiplex PCR. This table has about 93,000 clones, about 90% appearing once. The specimen was peripheral blood, collected on day 0 of MenACWY control vaccination. Receptors originate from an adult in good health.

This chain links TRBV11-3 with TRBJ1-1; no clear D gene. The germline V gene has CDR1 SGHNT and CDR2 YENEEA. Trimming cost V 4 bases and J 6 bases, with 12 bases left between them. The CDR3 consists of 13 residues. CDR3: CASSSGIVAEAFF. The CDR3, as DNA: TGTGCCAGCAGCTCCGGGATAGTGGCTGAAGCTTTCTTT.

The J gene is TRBJ2-3, the V gene TRBV3-1 (or the pseudogene TRBV3-2); possible D gene TRBD1, 6 bases. V dropped 4 bases and J dropped 3 bases, with 14 bases sitting between them. Germline CDR1 and CDR2: LGHDT and YNNKEL (reference sequence). The CDR3 is 15 amino acids. The CDR3 nucleotides are TGTGCCAGCAGCCTTACAGGGATTTCGACAGATACGCAGTATTTT. This sequence encodes CASSLTGISTDTQYF.

CDR3 DNA: TGTGCCAGCAGCTCGGACAGCCGCGCTAACTATGGCTACACCTTC. It yields the protein CASSSDSRANYGYTF. V is TRBV5-4 and J is TRBJ1-2; D might be TRBD1 (6 bases). V lost 3 bases to trimming and J lost 0 bases, with 12 bases between them. The CDR3 loop spans 15 amino acids. From germline, CDR1 is SGHNT and CDR2 YYREEE (reference sequence).

This chain uses TRBV10-2 with TRBJ2-5, with D perhaps TRBD1 or TRBD2 (6 bases each). The CDR3 sequence is 13 residues long. V dropped 7 bases and J dropped 7 bases, with 16 bases sitting between them. The germline V gene encodes CDR1 WSHSY and CDR2 SAAADI. The CDR3 DNA sequence: TGCGCCAGCAAGGGGGGCCTGTATTTGACCCAGTACTTC. It codes for CASKGGLYLTQYF.

V and J are TRBV11-3 and TRBJ1-3; 7 bases fit TRBD1. V gave up 5 bases and J gave up 1 base; unmatched junction bases: 5. This CDR3 has 15 amino acids. The V gene's germline CDR1 is SGHNT and CDR2 YENEEA. The CDR3 bases are TGTGCCAGCAGCCCTTACAGGGGATCTGGAAACACCATATATTTT. Translating gives CASSPYRGSGNTIYF.

The gene calls are TRBV2 and TRBJ2-3, with 8 positions matching TRBD1. Trimming at V came to 9 bases and at J to 3 bases, leaving 5 bases not matched to a gene. CDR1 and CDR2 (germline): SNHLY, FYNNEI. The CDR3 length is 13 residues. The CDR3 region is CARDRGRTDTQYF. The CDR3 DNA follows: TGTGCCAGAGACAGGGGTCGGACAGATACGCAGTATTTT.

This chain joins TRBV11-2 and TRBJ1-2; D perhaps matches TRBD1 (5 bases). This CDR3 region has 12 residues. The germline gives CDR1 SGHAT, CDR2 FQNNGV. Trimming stripped 5 bases from V and 8 bases from J, with 12 bases between. For the CDR3, the DNA is TGTGCCAGCAGCCCGACAGTAGGAGGCTACACCTTC. Translated, it gives CASSPTVGGYTF.

The chain carries TRBV4-1 and TRBJ1-2; 8 bases line up with TRBD1. Germline values: CDR1 MGHRA, CDR2 YSYEKL. V lost 5 bases and J lost 3; bases outside the gene matches: 8. CDR3 length: 15 residues. As DNA, the CDR3 is TGCGCCAGCAGCAATGGGACAGGCCACCACTATGGCTACACCTTC. It is translated as CASSNGTGHHYGYTF.

This chain uses TRBV7-8 with TRBJ1-1; D is perhaps TRBD1 (6 bases). V lost 8 bases, J lost 4 bases, and 14 bases lay in between. Per the germline V gene, CDR1 is SGHVS and CDR2 is FQNEAQ. The CDR3 is 13 amino acids. CDR3 bases: TGTGCCAGCGAGGAGGGGGTGGGCACTGAAGCTTTCTTT. Translation: CASEEGVGTEAFF.

The genes are TRBV7-3 and TRBJ2-7; TRBD1 agrees at 10 bases. V lost 4 bases to trimming and J lost 5 bases; unmatched junction nucleotides: 5. Germline CDR1 and CDR2: SGHTA and FQGTGA. This CDR3 comprises 14 residues. CDR3 DNA sequence: TGTGCCAGCAGCTGGACAGGGGGACCTAACGAGCAGTACTTC. This codes for CASSWTGGPNEQYF.

The chain recombines TRBV12-3 or TRBV12-4 with TRBJ2-7; TRBD1 aligns across 7 bases. CDR3 length: 13 amino acids. The junction had 5 bases not matched to a gene; V was cut back by 5 bases and J by 4 bases. The CDR3 DNA reads TGTGCCAGCAGTCAGGGGGTCGAGTACGAGCAGTACTTC. This gives the protein CASSQGVEYEQYF.

V is TRBV11-2 and J is TRBJ1-4, with D possibly being TRBD1 (6 bases). CDR3 size: 15 residues. Trimming shortened V by 5 bases and J by 2 bases, and 12 bases separated the two germline ends. Germline CDR1 reads SGHAT; CDR2 reads FQNNGV. The CDR3 protein is CASSPGTTTNEKLFF. The DNA of the CDR3 is TGTGCCAGCAGCCCCGGGACAACCACTAATGAAAAACTGTTTTTT.

The J gene is TRBJ1-5, the V gene TRBV30; D is unresolved. This CDR3 is built from 13 residues. V was pared by 1 base and J by 3 bases, with 7 bases between. The germline gives CDR1 GTSNPN, CDR2 SVGIG (reference sequence). For the CDR3, the DNA is TGTGCCTGGAGTGAGGACTACAATCAGCCCCAGCATTTT. This translates into CAWSEDYNQPQHF. The full variable domain, with the rest looked up from reference TRBV30 and TRBJ1-5, is SQTIHQWPATLVQPVGSPLSLECTVEGTSNPNLYWYRQAAGRGLQLLFYSVGIGQISSEVPQNLSASRPQDRQFILSSKKLLLSDSGFYLCAWSEDYNQPQHFGDGTRLSIL.

This chain links TRBV7-6 with TRBJ2-7; 8 bases map to TRBD1. The CDR3 contains 15 residues. The J segment lost 3 bases and the V segment lost 3 bases, leaving 7 bases of the junction unmatched. CDR1 SGHVS and CDR2 FNYEAQ come from the germline V gene. Here the CDR3 DNA reads TGTGCCAGCAGCTTGAGGACAGGGTCGGGCTACGAGCAGTACTTC. It encodes CASSLRTGSGYEQYF.

This chain joins TRBV7-3 and TRBJ1-5; D is unresolved. Germline assignment: CDR1 SGHTA and CDR2 FQGTGA. Trimming took 5 bases from V and 0 from J, leaving 26 bases between them. The CDR3 loop spans 20 amino acids. Here the CDR3 reads CASSPSMKHPLRFSNQPQHF. CDR3 DNA sequence: TGTGCCAGCAGCCCTAGCATGAAGCACCCCTTGAGATTTAGCAATCAGCCCCAGCATTTT.

The CDR3 DNA is TGTGCCAGCAGCTCCTCAGGGGGGCCCATGGCACCCCTCCACTTT. Protein sequence: CASSSSGGPMAPLHF. J is TRBJ1-6 and V is TRBV7-9; 7 bases map to TRBD1. Germline V CDR1 and CDR2: SEHNR, FQNEAQ (reference sequence). V dropped 4 bases and J dropped 11; count of bases not matched to a gene: 11. CDR3 size: 15 residues.

The gene calls are TRBV12-3 or TRBV12-4 and TRBJ2-1; unclear D gene. The ends were cut back, 3 bases at V and 4 bases at J, with 7 bases in the middle. This CDR3 has 13 amino acids. CDR3 sequence: CASSFGIYNEQFF. The CDR3 region has the DNA TGTGCCAGCAGTTTTGGCATATACAATGAGCAGTTCTTC.